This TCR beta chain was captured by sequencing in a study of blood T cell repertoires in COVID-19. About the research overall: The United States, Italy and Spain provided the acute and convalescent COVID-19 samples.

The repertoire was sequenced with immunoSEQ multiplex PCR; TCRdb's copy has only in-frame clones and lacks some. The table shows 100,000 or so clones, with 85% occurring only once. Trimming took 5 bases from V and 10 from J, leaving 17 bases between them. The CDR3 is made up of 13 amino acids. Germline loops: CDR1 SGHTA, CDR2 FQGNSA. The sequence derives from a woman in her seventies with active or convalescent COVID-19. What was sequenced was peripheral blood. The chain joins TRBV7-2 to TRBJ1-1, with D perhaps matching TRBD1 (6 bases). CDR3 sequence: CASSPGVDRGAFF. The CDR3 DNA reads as TGTGCCAGCAGCCCCGGGGTGGACAGAGGAGCTTTCTTT.